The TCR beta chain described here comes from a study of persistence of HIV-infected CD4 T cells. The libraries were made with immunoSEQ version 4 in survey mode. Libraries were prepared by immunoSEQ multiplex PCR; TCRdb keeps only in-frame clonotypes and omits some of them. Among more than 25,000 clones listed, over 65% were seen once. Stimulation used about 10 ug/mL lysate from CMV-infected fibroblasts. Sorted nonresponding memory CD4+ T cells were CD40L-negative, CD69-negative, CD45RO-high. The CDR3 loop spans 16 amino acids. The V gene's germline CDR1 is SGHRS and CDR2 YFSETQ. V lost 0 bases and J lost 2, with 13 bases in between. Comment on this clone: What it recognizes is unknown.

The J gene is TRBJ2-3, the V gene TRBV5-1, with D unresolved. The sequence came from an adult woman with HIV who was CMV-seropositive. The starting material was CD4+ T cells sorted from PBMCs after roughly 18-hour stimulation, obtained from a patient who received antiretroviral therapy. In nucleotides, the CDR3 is TGCGCCAGCAGCTTGGAGTCAGTCGGAGCCACAGATACGCAGTATTTT. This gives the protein CASSLESVGATDTQYF.